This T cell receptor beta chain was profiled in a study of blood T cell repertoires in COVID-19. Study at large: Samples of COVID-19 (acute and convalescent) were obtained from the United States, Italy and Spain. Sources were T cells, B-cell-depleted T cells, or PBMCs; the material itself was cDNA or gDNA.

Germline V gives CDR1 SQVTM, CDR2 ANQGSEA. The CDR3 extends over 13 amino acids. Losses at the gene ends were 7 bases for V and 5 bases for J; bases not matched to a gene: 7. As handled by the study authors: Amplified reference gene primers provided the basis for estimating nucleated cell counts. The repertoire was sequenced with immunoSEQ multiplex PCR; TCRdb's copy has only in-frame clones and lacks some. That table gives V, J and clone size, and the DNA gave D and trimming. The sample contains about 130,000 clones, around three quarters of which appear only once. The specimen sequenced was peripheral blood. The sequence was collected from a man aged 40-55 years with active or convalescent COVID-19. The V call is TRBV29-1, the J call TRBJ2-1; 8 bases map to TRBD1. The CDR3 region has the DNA TGCAGCGCCGCAGGGGGCAGTAACAATGAGCAGTTCTTC. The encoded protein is CSAAGGSNNEQFF.